This record concerns one T cell receptor beta chain sequence. This sample was included in a study of cytomegalovirus exposure and HLA in healthy donors. Looking at the study overall: The Caucasian-associated ancestry cluster held roughly 81% of around 380 genotyped donors.

13 Jbeta primers and 60 Vbeta primers were used for the PCR. Measured with immunoSEQ multiplex PCR; TCRdb has only the in-frame clones, and not every one. This repertoire shows some 120,000 clones, roughly 10% found once; its top ten account for just over 4.5%. The sequenced sample was PBMCs. The receptor's source is a woman aged 18-35 years in good health and CMV-seropositive.

CDR3 sequence reads: CASSIAPGRRDSGANVLTF. In nucleotides, the CDR3 is TGTGCCAGTAGTATTGCCCCAGGGCGGAGAGACTCTGGGGCCAACGTCCTGACTTTC. This chain connects TRBV19 to TRBJ2-6, with a possible D match to TRBD1 (5 bases). Germline-derived CDR1 and CDR2 are LNHDA and SQIVND (reference sequence). Trimming took off 3 bases at V and 0 bases at J, with 18 bases between the two ends. This CDR3 spans 19 amino acids.